Listed below are T cell receptor beta chains from one sample, sequenced in a study of Tregs in tolerant kidney transplant recipients. Generated by immunoSEQ multiplex PCR, the TCRdb table keeps only in-frame clones and is missing some. The sample yields approximately 260,000 clones, 80% to 85% seen once. The sample consisted of CD4+ T cells from blood. All receptors derive from a human donor in good health. Each CDR3 is given with its conserved first and last residue. A D gene is named only where the DNA matches it firmly. Where a row states a size, it is once, few, many or the class of an expanded clone; other rows omit it.

J gene: TRBJ2-4; V gene: TRBV6-5; D gene: NA; clone size: NA; CDR3 protein: CASSPPGVKNIQYF; CDR3 DNA: TGTGCCAGCAGCCCTCCTGGAGTGAAAAACATTCAGTACTTC
J gene: TRBJ2-7; V gene: TRBV18; D gene: TRBD1; clone size: NA; CDR3 protein: CASSPTSTGGLYEQYF; CDR3 DNA: TGTGCCAGCTCACCAACATCGACAGGGGGTTTATACGAGCAGTACTTC
J gene: TRBJ2-7; V gene: TRBV6-5; D gene: TRBD1; clone size: NA; CDR3 protein: CASSYDGAGGAYEQYF; CDR3 DNA: TGTGCCAGCAGTTACGACGGGGCAGGGGGCGCGTACGAGCAGTACTTC
J gene: TRBJ2-3; V gene: TRBV5-1; D gene: TRBD2; clone size: NA; CDR3 protein: CASSLAGTRPEDTQYF; CDR3 DNA: TGCGCCAGCAGCTTGGCCGGGACTAGGCCAGAGGATACGCAGTATTTT
J gene: TRBJ2-7; V gene: TRBV6-5; D gene: TRBD1; clone size: NA; CDR3 protein: CASGADRRAYEQYF; CDR3 DNA: TGTGCCAGCGGGGCGGACAGGCGTGCCTACGAGCAGTACTTC
J gene: TRBJ1-3; V gene: TRBV9; D gene: NA; clone size: NA; CDR3 protein: CASSVQGRPGNTIYF; CDR3 DNA: TGTGCCAGCAGCGTGCAGGGTCGGCCTGGAAACACCATATATTTT
J gene: TRBJ2-6; V gene: TRBV5-4; D gene: TRBD1; clone size: NA; CDR3 protein: CASRAGGSLSGANVLTF; CDR3 DNA: TGTGCCAGCAGAGCAGGGGGCTCTCTCTCTGGGGCCAACGTCCTGACTTTC
J gene: TRBJ1-1; V gene: TRBV27; D gene: NA; clone size: NA; CDR3 protein: CASQGRGGTEAFF; CDR3 DNA: TGTGCCAGTCAGGGTAGGGGGGGCACTGAAGCTTTCTTT
J gene: TRBJ1-5; V gene: TRBV19; D gene: NA; clone size: NA; CDR3 protein: CASSHAQGVNQPQHF; CDR3 DNA: TGTGCCAGTAGCCACGCACAGGGAGTCAATCAGCCCCAGCATTTT
J gene: TRBJ1-1; V gene: TRBV5-1; D gene: NA; clone size: NA; CDR3 protein: CASRVLDMNTEAFF; CDR3 DNA: TGCGCCAGCAGGGTGTTAGACATGAACACTGAAGCTTTCTTT
J gene: TRBJ2-2; V gene: TRBV6-6; D gene: NA; clone size: few; CDR3 protein: CASSYFQGSTGELFF; CDR3 DNA: TGTGCCAGCAGTTACTTCCAGGGAAGCACCGGGGAGCTGTTTTTT
J gene: TRBJ2-6; V gene: TRBV19; D gene: NA; clone size: NA; CDR3 protein: CASSIRVGANVLTF; CDR3 DNA: TGTGCCAGTAGTATCAGGGTTGGGGCCAACGTCCTGACTTTC
J gene: TRBJ1-1; V gene: TRBV21-1; D gene: NA; clone size: NA; CDR3 protein: CASSKSRFLNTEAFF; CDR3 DNA: TGTGCCAGCAGCAAAAGTAGATTCTTGAACACTGAAGCTTTCTTT
J gene: TRBJ2-3; V gene: TRBV5-1; D gene: NA; clone size: NA; CDR3 protein: CASILQDLRTDTQYF; CDR3 DNA: TGCGCCAGCATACTTCAGGATTTACGCACAGATACGCAGTATTTT
J gene: TRBJ2-6; V gene: TRBV19; D gene: TRBD1; clone size: NA; CDR3 protein: CASSIDSGRGPGANVLTF; CDR3 DNA: TGTGCCAGTAGTATAGATTCAGGCAGGGGGCCCGGGGCCAACGTCCTGACTTTC
J gene: TRBJ2-3; V gene: TRBV10-3; D gene: NA; clone size: few; CDR3 protein: CAISERQDTDTQYF; CDR3 DNA: TGTGCCATCAGTGAGCGACAGGACACAGATACGCAGTATTTT
J gene: TRBJ2-7; V gene: TRBV2; D gene: NA; clone size: few; CDR3 protein: CASRDEGYEQYF; CDR3 DNA: TGTGCCAGCAGGGACGAGGGTTACGAGCAGTACTTC
J gene: TRBJ2-5; V gene: TRBV5-4; D gene: NA; clone size: NA; CDR3 protein: CASSLAPRAGRETQYF; CDR3 DNA: TGTGCCAGCAGCTTGGCGCCGAGGGCGGGGAGGGAGACCCAGTACTTC
J gene: TRBJ1-2; V gene: TRBV7-8; D gene: NA; clone size: once; CDR3 protein: CASSLGSNFYGYTF; CDR3 DNA: TGTGCCAGCAGCTTAGGCAGCAACTTCTATGGCTACACCTTC
J gene: TRBJ1-2; V gene: TRBV6-5; D gene: NA; clone size: NA; CDR3 protein: CASSENVNYGYTF; CDR3 DNA: TGTGCCAGCAGTGAAAACGTTAACTATGGCTACACCTTC